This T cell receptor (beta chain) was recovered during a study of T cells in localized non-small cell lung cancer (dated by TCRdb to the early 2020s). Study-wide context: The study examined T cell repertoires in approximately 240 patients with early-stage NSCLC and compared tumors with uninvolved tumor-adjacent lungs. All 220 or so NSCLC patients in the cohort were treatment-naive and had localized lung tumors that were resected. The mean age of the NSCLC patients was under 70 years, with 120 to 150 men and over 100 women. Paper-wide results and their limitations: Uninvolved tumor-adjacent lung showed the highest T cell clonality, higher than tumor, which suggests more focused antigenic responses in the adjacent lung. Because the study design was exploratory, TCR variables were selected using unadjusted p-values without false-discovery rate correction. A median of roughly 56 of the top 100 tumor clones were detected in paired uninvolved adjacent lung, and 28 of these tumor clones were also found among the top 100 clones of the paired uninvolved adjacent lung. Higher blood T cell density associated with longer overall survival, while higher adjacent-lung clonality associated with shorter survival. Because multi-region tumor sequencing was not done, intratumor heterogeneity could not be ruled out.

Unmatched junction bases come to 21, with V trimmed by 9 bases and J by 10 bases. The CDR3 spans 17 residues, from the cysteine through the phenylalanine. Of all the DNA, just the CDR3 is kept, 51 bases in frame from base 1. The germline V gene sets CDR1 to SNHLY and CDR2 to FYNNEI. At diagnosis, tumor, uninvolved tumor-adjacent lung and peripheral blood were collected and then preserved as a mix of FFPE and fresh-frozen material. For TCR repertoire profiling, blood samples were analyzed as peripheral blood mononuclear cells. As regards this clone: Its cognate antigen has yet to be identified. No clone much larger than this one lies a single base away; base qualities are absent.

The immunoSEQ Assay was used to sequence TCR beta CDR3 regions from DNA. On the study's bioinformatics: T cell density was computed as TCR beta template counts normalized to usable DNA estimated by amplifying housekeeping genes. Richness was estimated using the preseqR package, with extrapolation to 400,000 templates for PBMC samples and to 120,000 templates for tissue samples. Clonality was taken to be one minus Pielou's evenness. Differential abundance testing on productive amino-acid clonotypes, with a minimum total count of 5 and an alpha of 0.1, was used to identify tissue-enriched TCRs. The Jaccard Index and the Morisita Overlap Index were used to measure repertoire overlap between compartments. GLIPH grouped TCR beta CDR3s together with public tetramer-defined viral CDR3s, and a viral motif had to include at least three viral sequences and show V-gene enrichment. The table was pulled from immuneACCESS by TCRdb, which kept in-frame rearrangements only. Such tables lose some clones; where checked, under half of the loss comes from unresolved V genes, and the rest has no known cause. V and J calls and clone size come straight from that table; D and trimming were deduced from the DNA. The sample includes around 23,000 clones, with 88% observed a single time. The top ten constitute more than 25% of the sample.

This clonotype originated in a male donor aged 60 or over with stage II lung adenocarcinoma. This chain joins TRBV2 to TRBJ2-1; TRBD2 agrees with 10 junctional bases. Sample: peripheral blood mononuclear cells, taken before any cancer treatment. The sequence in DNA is TGTGCCAGAGAAGCGGGAGGGACGGAAAAACTAATGAGGGAGCAGTTCTTC. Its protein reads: CAREAGGTEKLMREQFF.